This T cell receptor beta chain was sequenced during a study of T cell responses to AZD1222 COVID-19 vaccine. At the level of the study: Second-dose timings of about 4 or about 12 weeks were pooled. Study observations and caveats: Targets within unmutated variant regions were reportedly found for nearly half of spike-specific TCRs. At baseline, just six or seven AZD1222 recipients tested seropositive. White British people made up most donors, females outnumbered males, and clonal diversity was possibly underestimated.

CDR3 length equals 15 residues. With 0 bases removed from V and 0 bases from J, the gap between germline ends came to 6 bases. The germline V gene has CDR1 KGHSH and CDR2 LQKENI. Details on this clone: The antigen remains undetermined.

The protocol was immunoSEQ multiplex PCR, while the TCRdb copy is restricted to in-frame clones and leaves out a portion. Of about 97,000 clones detected, roughly 91% appear once; the ten largest clones hold approximately 7%. This sample comprised peripheral blood, obtained on day 0 of AZD1222 vaccination. This receptor was identified in an adult in good health. V usage is TRBV18 and J usage is TRBJ1-3, with D unclear. CDR3 amino acids: CASSPPHFSGNTIYF. In DNA, the CDR3 is TGTGCCAGCTCACCACCCCACTTCTCTGGAAACACCATATATTTT.